What follows is one T cell receptor beta chain and its context. Data came from immunoSEQ multiplex PCR; TCRdb stores just in-frame clones and leaves some out. The repertoire holds under 200,000 clones, with approximately 87% as singletons. These data originate in a study of blood T cell repertoires in COVID-19. Trimming cost V 4 bases and J 9 bases, with 17 bases left between them. The CDR3 contains 15 residues. Germline lookup yields CDR1 SGDLS and CDR2 YYNGEE. Either two negative PCRs, clearance, or symptom resolution qualified Cohort 3 donors as recovered. The receptor's source is a woman aged 45-65 years who had recovered from COVID-19. The sample taken for sequencing was PBMCs or T cells enriched from blood (not recorded which). The rearrangement uses TRBV9 and TRBJ1-6; D might be TRBD1 (6 bases). The CDR3 here is CASSPHPDRTSPLHF. CDR3 nucleotides: TGTGCCAGCAGCCCCCACCCAGACAGGACTTCACCCCTCCACTTT.